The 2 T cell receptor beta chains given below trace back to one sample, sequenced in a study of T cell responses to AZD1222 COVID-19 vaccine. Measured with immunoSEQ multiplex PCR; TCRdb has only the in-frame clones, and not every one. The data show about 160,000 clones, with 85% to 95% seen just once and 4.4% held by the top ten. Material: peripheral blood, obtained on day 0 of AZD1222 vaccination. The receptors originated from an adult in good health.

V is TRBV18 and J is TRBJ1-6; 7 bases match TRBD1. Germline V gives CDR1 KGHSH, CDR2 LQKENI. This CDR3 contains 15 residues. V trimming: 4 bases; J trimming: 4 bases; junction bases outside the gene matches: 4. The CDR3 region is CASSLDRAYNSPLHF. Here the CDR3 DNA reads TGTGCCAGCTCACTCGACAGGGCTTATAATTCACCCCTCCACTTT.

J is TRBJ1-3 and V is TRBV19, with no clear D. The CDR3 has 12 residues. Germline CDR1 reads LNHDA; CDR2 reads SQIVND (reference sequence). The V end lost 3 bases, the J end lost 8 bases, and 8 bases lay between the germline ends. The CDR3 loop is CASSIRDDTIYF. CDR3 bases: TGTGCCAGTAGTATCCGAGACGACACCATATATTTT.